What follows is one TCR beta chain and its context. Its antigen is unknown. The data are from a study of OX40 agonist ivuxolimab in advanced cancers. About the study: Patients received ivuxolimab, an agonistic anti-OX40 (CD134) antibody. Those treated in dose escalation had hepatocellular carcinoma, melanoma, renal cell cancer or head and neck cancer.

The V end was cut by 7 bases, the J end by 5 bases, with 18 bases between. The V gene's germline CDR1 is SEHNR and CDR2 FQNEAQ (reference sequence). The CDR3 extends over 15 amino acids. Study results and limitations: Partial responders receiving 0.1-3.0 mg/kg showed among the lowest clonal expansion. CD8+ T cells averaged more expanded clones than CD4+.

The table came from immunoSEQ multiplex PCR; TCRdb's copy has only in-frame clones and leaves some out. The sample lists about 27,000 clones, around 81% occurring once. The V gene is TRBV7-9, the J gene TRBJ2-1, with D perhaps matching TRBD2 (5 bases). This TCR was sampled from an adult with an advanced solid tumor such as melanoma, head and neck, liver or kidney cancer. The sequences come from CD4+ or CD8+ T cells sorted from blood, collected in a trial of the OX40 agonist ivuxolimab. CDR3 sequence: CASMPWGEGHNEQFF. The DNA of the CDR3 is TGTGCCAGCATGCCGTGGGGAGAGGGTCACAATGAGCAGTTCTTC.